The entry below gives a single TCR beta chain sequence along with its context. Its antigen remains unknown. The germline V and J ends were trimmed by 3 bases and 4 bases, with 16 bases remaining between them. The CDR3 covers 15 residues. In germline, CDR1 is SGHRS, CDR2 YFSETQ. This record comes from a study of tumor-infiltrating lymphocytes in localized non-small cell lung cancer. On the study more broadly: The cohort mixed smokers and never-smokers, several histologies, and some post-neoadjuvant-chemotherapy samples.

Some clones are missing from TCRdb's copy, which holds only in-frame ones; the method was immunoSEQ multiplex PCR. The table has some 6,300 clones, less than 85% seen once. General observations from the study: Tumor T-cell fraction from TCR sequencing was not associated with recurrence-free survival (p = 0.61).

The sample consisted of lung tumor tissue. The chain recombines TRBV5-1 with TRBJ1-2, with D maybe TRBD1 (6 bases). This clonotype originated in a human donor with non-small cell lung cancer. CDR3 in amino acids: CASSSTQGSSYGYTF. CDR3 coding DNA: TGCGCCAGCAGCTCAACGCAGGGGAGTAGCTATGGCTACACCTTC.